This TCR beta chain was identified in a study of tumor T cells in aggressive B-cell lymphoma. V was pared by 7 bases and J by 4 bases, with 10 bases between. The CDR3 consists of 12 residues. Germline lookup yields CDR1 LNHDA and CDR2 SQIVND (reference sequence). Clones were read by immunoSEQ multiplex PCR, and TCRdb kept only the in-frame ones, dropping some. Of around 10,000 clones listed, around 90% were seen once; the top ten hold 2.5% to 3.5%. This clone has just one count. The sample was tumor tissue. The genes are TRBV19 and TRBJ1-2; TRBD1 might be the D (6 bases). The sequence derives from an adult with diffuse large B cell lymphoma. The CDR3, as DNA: TGTGCCAGTACGGGGGGCGCCTATGGCTACACCTTC. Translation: CASTGGAYGYTF.